This is a list of T cell receptor beta chains from one sample in a study of T cells in Graves' hyperthyroidism and ophthalmopathy. Each CDR3 protein is one row after TCRdb ran MiXCR on the multiplex PCR reads. Found here are roughly 40,000 distinct CDR3 sequences, roughly 52% of them singletons; the top ten hold roughly 15%. The material sequenced was blood. The receptors derive from a man in his forties or fifties with Graves' ophthalmopathy. CDR3s leave out the opening cysteine and the closing phenylalanine or tryptophan.

v_call: TRBV6-5; j_call: TRBJ2-2; cdr3_aa: ASWGDYTGELF
v_call: TRBV3-1; j_call: TRBJ1-2; cdr3_aa: ASSQDLAGKGYT
v_call: TRBV28; j_call: TRBJ1-5; cdr3_aa: ASSLRVLNQPQH
v_call: TRBV18; j_call: TRBJ2-3; cdr3_aa: ASSPPADTDTQY
v_call: TRBV3-1; j_call: TRBJ2-3; cdr3_aa: ASSQDWARADTQY
v_call: TRBV28; j_call: TRBJ2-5; cdr3_aa: ASSSSISPLPETQY
v_call: TRBV14; j_call: TRBJ1-3; cdr3_aa: ASSPLDSSGNTIY
v_call: TRBV10-3; j_call: TRBJ1-1; cdr3_aa: AIRQESDTEAF
v_call: TRBV20-1; j_call: TRBJ1-5; cdr3_aa: SASNGQRETQH
v_call: TRBV20-1; j_call: TRBJ2-4; cdr3_aa: SARGRGAKNIQY
v_call: TRBV6-1; j_call: TRBJ2-6; cdr3_aa: ASRTRDSGADVLT
v_call: TRBV4-2; j_call: TRBJ1-3; cdr3_aa: ASSQEDRSGNTIY
v_call: TRBV20-1; j_call: TRBJ2-1; cdr3_aa: SADRGANNEQF
v_call: TRBV29-1; j_call: TRBJ2-5; cdr3_aa: SVGETQY
v_call: TRBV11-2; j_call: TRBJ2-5; cdr3_aa: ASSPGTQY
v_call: TRBV12-3/TRBV12-4; j_call: TRBJ2-7; cdr3_aa: ASSSTNLQQY
v_call: TRBV11-2; j_call: TRBJ1-3; cdr3_aa: ASSTRLVGNTIY
v_call: TRBV20-1; j_call: TRBJ2-5; cdr3_aa: SARDNPGQGGETQY
v_call: TRBV7-9; j_call: TRBJ1-5; cdr3_aa: ASSGPHQYREQPQH
v_call: TRBV19; j_call: TRBJ1-4; cdr3_aa: ASSSSGTVNEKLF
v_call: TRBV5-1; j_call: TRBJ1-1; cdr3_aa: ASSLTLNTEAF
v_call: TRBV9; j_call: TRBJ2-2; cdr3_aa: AGGGPNTGELF
v_call: TRBV30; j_call: TRBJ1-5; cdr3_aa: AWSEGDSNQPQH
v_call: TRBV5-1; j_call: TRBJ2-7; cdr3_aa: ASSLEQGSYEQY
v_call: TRBV7-6; j_call: TRBJ2-1; cdr3_aa: ASSSPSGDNEQF
v_call: TRBV19; j_call: TRBJ1-1; cdr3_aa: ASSVGRGNTGAF
v_call: TRBV9; j_call: TRBJ2-1; cdr3_aa: ASSVGTSGYNEQF
v_call: TRBV29-1; j_call: TRBJ2-1; cdr3_aa: SAGTGYYNEQF
v_call: TRBV19; j_call: TRBJ2-1; cdr3_aa: ASSPGLAKRRGEQF
v_call: TRBV7-2; j_call: TRBJ1-5; cdr3_aa: ASSDEGDDQPQH
v_call: TRBV20-1; j_call: TRBJ2-3; cdr3_aa: SVRRREGGDTDTQY
v_call: TRBV12-3/TRBV12-4; j_call: TRBJ2-7; cdr3_aa: ASSLLAGGPIDEQY
v_call: TRBV7-9; j_call: TRBJ2-7; cdr3_aa: ASSPRGYEQY
v_call: TRBV12-3/TRBV12-4; j_call: TRBJ1-4; cdr3_aa: ASSLAQREILF
v_call: TRBV20-1; j_call: TRBJ2-1; cdr3_aa: SARARTYNEQF
v_call: TRBV5-5; j_call: TRBJ2-7; cdr3_aa: ASSLGPLAGDEQY
v_call: TRBV5-4; j_call: TRBJ2-7; cdr3_aa: ASSSTGRGGMQY
v_call: TRBV29-1; j_call: TRBJ2-7; cdr3_aa: SVESQSYEQY
v_call: TRBV19; j_call: TRBJ1-2; cdr3_aa: ASSIVSGYT
v_call: TRBV18; j_call: TRBJ2-5; cdr3_aa: ASSPPQGALGTQY
v_call: TRBV2; j_call: TRBJ1-6; cdr3_aa: ASSLAGGNSPLH
v_call: TRBV29-1; j_call: TRBJ1-2; cdr3_aa: SVGTGGSGYT
v_call: TRBV9; j_call: TRBJ2-1; cdr3_aa: ASSVGTGGGEQF
v_call: TRBV20-1; j_call: TRBJ2-5; cdr3_aa: SAQEGETQY
v_call: TRBV29-1; j_call: TRBJ2-3; cdr3_aa: SLEGISTDTQY
v_call: TRBV7-9; j_call: TRBJ2-2; cdr3_aa: ASSRGWDTNTGELF
v_call: TRBV19; j_call: TRBJ2-5; cdr3_aa: ASSVGAGGIQETQY
v_call: TRBV20-1; j_call: TRBJ2-7; cdr3_aa: SAPSSSGGGTYEQY